One and the same sample provided the 7 T cell receptor beta chains below, sequenced in a study of Tregs in tolerant kidney transplant recipients. Generated by immunoSEQ multiplex PCR, the TCRdb table keeps only in-frame clones and is missing some. The table has 50,000 to 55,000 clones, roughly nine tenths seen once. Related graft donors supplied nonmyeloablative bone marrow transplants, and mixed chimerism was transient. Material: CD8+ T cells from blood (PBMCs), obtained 24 months after the transplant. The source of these receptors is a human patient who received a combined kidney and bone marrow transplant. The T cells may partly be graft donor cells.

This chain connects TRBV5-6 to TRBJ2-7; no reliable D call. Germline lookup yields CDR1 SGHDT and CDR2 YYEEEE. Trimming removed 0 bases from V and 3 bases from J, with 13 bases in between. The CDR3 covers 15 residues. The CDR3 sequence: CASSLGVRPGYEQYF. CDR3 nucleotides: TGTGCCAGCAGCTTGGGAGTGAGACCGGGCTACGAGCAGTACTTC.

The chain carries TRBV28 and TRBJ2-7; possibly TRBD2 for D (5 bases). Deletions cut 0 bases from V and 0 bases from J, with 27 bases between. Germline CDR1 MDHEN, CDR2 SYDVKM. The CDR3 runs to 21 residues. The CDR3 protein is CASSLWVPIGVIWGFSYEQYF. In DNA, the CDR3 is TGTGCCAGCAGTTTATGGGTTCCGATCGGGGTTATTTGGGGATTCTCCTACGAGCAGTACTTC.

This clone came up once. The V and J genes are TRBV19 and TRBJ1-1; possible D gene TRBD1, 6 bases. This CDR3 contains 15 residues. Between the trimmed V and J ends, which lost 6 bases and 1 base, there was a span of 15 bases. Germline CDR1 and CDR2: LNHDA and SQIVND (reference sequence). This CDR3 is CASRWRTATNTEAFF. The CDR3 coding sequence is TGTGCCAGTAGATGGAGGACAGCGACGAACACTGAAGCTTTCTTT. Complete variable domain (other parts from reference TRBV19 and TRBJ1-1): DGGITQSPKYLFRKEGQNVTLSCEQNLNHDAMYWYRQDPGQGLRLIYYSQIVNDFQKGDIAEGYSVSREKKESFPLTVTSAQKNPTAFYLCASRWRTATNTEAFFGQGTRLTVV.

J is TRBJ2-1 and V is TRBV11-3; D uncertain. CDR3 length: 13 amino acids. Germline V gene data show CDR1 as SGHNT and CDR2 as YENEEA. Trimming cost V 1 base and J 7 bases, with 8 bases left between them. This CDR3 reads CASSLVPTNEQFF. CDR3 DNA: TGTGCCAGCAGCTTAGTTCCCACTAATGAGCAGTTCTTC. The complete variable domain, with remaining parts taken from reference TRBV11-3 and TRBJ2-1, reads EAGVVQSPRYKIIEKKQPVAFWCNPISGHNTLYWYLQNLGQGPELLIRYENEEAVDDSQLPKDRFSAERLKGVDSTLKIQPAELGDSAVYLCASSLVPTNEQFFGPGTRLTVL.

As to this clone: Distinct nucleotide sequences in the sample also encode this CDR3. The rearrangement uses TRBV27 and TRBJ2-5; D is perhaps TRBD1 (5 bases). The ends were cut back, 2 bases at V and 4 bases at J, with 11 bases in the middle. The CDR3 length is 14 residues. Germline assignment: CDR1 MNHEY and CDR2 SMNVEV (reference sequence). CDR3 sequence (DNA): TGTGCCAGCAGTTTACTCCCAGGGATAGAGACCCAGTACTTC. This encodes CASSLLPGIETQYF.

The rearrangement links TRBV13 to TRBJ2-3; 8 bases align to TRBD2. V gave up 5 bases and J gave up 2 bases; unmatched junction bases: 9. This CDR3 is 16 amino acids long. Germline values: CDR1 PRHDT, CDR2 FYEKMQ (reference sequence). The CDR3, as DNA: TGTGCCAGCAGCATCTTAGCGGGGACGTACACAGATACGCAGTATTTT. It is translated as CASSILAGTYTDTQYF. Looking up the rest from reference TRBV13 and TRBJ2-3 gives the full variable domain: AAGVIQSPRHLIKEKRETATLKCYPIPRHDTVYWYQQGPGQDPQFLISFYEKMQSDKGSIPDRFSAQQFSDYHSELNMSSLELGDSALYFCASSILAGTYTDTQYFGPGTRLTVL.

The CDR3 loop is CASSVWRGRRPDTQYF. CDR3 coding DNA: TGTGCCAGTAGTGTCTGGAGGGGCAGGCGCCCAGATACGCAGTATTTT. The chain recombines TRBV19 with TRBJ2-3; possible D gene TRBD2, 6 bases. Trimming took off 5 bases at V and 4 bases at J, with 19 bases between the two ends. Germline CDR1 reads LNHDA; CDR2 reads SQIVND (reference sequence). The CDR3 consists of 16 residues.